This TCR beta chain comes out of a study of regulatory T cells in long-lasting Graves disease. Building of the TCR beta libraries involved iRepertoire HTBI primers and Arm-PCR of CDR3 regions. TCRdb reprocessed the multiplex PCR reads with MiXCR, giving one entry per CDR3 protein. The sample has hundreds of thousands of distinct CDR3 sequences, roughly 13% seen once; the top ten hold 10%. The germline gives CDR1 MNHEY, CDR2 SMNVEV (reference sequence). The V end lost 5 bases, the J end lost 5 bases, and 13 bases lay between the germline ends. This CDR3 has 13 residues. The table lists this clonotype with a few counts. Specified time point: newly diagnosed GD, antithyroid drugs for less than 3 months. PBMCs provided the RNA from which the TCR library was made. In this cohort, patients came from an endocrinology department located in Xi'an, China. A further study also used this sample, focusing on T cells in Graves' hyperthyroidism and ophthalmopathy. From that report: Exclusion followed for patients with uncontrolled infection, other autoimmune disease, pregnancy or lactation. The TCR CDR3 first-round RT-PCR relied on the HTBI primer set. Model output signaled ophthalmopathy a median around 6.9 months ahead of onset.

Material: peripheral blood mononuclear cells (PBMCs), obtained at new diagnosis, from a patient treated with antithyroid drugs. The chain employs TRBV27 and TRBJ2-7; either TRBD1 or TRBD2 may supply D (5 bases each). The source is a man aged 25 to 40 with Graves disease. The CDR3 nucleotides read TGTGCCAGCAGTCCCATAGTGGGGGACGAGCAGTACTTC. This codes for CASSPIVGDEQYF.